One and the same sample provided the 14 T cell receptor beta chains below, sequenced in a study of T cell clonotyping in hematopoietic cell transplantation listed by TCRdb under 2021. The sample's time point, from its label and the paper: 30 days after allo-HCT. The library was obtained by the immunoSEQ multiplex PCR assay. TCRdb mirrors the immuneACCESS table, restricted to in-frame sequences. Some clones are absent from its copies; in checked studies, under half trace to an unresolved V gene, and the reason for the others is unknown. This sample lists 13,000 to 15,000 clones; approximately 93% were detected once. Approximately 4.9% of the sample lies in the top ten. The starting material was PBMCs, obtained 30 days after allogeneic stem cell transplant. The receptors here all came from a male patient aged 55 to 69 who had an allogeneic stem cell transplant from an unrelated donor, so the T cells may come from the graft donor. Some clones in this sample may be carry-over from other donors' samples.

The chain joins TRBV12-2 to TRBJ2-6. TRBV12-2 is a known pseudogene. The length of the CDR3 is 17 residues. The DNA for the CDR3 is TGTGCAAGTCGCTTCGTAAGCACACAAAGTCGGGCCAACGTCCTGACTTTC. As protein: CASRFVSTQSRANVLTF.

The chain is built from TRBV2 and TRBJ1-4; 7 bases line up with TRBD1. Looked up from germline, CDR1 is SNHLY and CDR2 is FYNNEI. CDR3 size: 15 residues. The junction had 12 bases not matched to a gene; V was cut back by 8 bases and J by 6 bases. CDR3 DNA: TGTGCCAGCTCCGTCAACAGGGGTCTGGATGAAAAACTGTTTTTT. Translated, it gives CASSVNRGLDEKLFF.

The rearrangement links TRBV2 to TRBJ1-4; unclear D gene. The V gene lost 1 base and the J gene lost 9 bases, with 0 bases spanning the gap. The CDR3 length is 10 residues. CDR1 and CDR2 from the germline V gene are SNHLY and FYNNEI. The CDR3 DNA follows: TGTGCCAGCAGTGAAGAAAAACTGTTTTTT. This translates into CASSEEKLFF.

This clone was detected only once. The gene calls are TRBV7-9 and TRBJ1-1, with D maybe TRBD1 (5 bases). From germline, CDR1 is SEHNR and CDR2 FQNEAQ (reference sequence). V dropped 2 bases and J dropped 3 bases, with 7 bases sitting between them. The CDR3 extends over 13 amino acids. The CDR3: CASSLMGDTEAFF. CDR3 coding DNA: TGTGCCAGCAGCTTAATGGGGGACACTGAAGCTTTCTTT.

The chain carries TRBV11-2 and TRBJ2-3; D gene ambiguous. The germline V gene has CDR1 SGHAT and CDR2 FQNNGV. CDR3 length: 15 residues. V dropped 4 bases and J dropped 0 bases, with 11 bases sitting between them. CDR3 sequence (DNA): TGTGCCAGCAGCTCCCCCACCACTAGCACAGATACGCAGTATTTT. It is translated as CASSSPTTSTDTQYF.

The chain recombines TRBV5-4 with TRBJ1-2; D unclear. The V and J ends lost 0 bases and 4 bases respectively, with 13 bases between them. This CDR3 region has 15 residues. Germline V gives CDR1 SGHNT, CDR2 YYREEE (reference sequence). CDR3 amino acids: CASSLGQETSYGYTF. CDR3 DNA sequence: TGTGCCAGCAGCTTGGGGCAGGAGACGAGCTATGGCTACACCTTC.

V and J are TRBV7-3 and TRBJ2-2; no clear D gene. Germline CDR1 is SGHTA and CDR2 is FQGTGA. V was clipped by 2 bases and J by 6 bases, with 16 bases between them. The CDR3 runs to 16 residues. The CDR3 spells CASSLETEFGPGELFF. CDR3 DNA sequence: TGTGCCAGCAGCTTAGAGACGGAGTTCGGGCCCGGGGAGCTGTTTTTT.

The CDR3 is CASSLDGGTGELFF. DNA of the CDR3: TGTGCCAGCAGCTTAGACGGCGGCACCGGGGAGCTGTTTTTT. The chain is built from TRBV7-6 and TRBJ2-2; D uncertain. CDR1 is SGHVS and CDR2 is FNYEAQ in the germline V gene. The V end lost 1 base, the J end lost 4 bases, and 7 bases lay between the germline ends. The CDR3 is made up of 14 amino acids.

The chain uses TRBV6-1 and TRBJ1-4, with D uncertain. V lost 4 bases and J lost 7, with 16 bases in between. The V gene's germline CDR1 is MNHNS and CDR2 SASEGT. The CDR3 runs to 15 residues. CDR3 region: CASSVDQSWSEKLFF. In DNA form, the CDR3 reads TGTGCCAGCAGTGTCGACCAATCCTGGAGTGAAAAACTGTTTTTT.

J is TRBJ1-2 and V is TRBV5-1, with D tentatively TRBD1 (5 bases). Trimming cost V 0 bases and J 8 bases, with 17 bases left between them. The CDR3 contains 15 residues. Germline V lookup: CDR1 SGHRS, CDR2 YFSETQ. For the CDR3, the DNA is TGCGCCAGCAGCTTGGGGGGTCAGGAGGGGCGAGGCTACACCTTC. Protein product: CASSLGGQEGRGYTF. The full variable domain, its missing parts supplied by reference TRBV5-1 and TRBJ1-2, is KAGVTQTPRYLIKTRGQQVTLSCSPISGHRSVSWYQQTPGQGLQFLFEYFSETQRNKGNFPGRFSGRQFSNSRSEMNVSTLELGDSALYLCASSLGGQEGRGYTFGSGTRLTVV.

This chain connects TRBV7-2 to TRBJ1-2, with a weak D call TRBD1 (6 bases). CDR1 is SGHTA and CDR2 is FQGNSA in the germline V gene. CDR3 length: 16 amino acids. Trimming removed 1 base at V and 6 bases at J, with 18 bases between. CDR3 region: CASSLGGTTGIHGYTF. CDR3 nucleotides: TGTGCCAGCAGCTTAGGGGGGACAACAGGGATCCATGGCTACACCTTC.

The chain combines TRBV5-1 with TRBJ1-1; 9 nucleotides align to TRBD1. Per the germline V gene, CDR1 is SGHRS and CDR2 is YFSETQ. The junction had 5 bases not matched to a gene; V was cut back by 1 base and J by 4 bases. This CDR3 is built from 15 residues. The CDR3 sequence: CASSLTGGGGTEAFF. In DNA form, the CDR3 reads TGCGCCAGCAGCTTGACAGGGGGCGGGGGCACTGAAGCTTTCTTT.

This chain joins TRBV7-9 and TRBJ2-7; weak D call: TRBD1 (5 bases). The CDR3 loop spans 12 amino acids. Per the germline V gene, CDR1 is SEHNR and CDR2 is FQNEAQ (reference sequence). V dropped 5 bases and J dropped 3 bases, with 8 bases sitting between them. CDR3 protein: CASSRTFYEQYF. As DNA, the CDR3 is TGTGCCAGCAGCCGGACATTCTACGAGCAGTACTTC.

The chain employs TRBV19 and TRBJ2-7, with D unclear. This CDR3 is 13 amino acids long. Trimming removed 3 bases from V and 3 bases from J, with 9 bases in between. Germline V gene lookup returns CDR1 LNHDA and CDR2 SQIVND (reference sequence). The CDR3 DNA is TGTGCCAGTAGTATCCGGGCCAACTACGAGCAGTACTTC. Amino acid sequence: CASSIRANYEQYF.